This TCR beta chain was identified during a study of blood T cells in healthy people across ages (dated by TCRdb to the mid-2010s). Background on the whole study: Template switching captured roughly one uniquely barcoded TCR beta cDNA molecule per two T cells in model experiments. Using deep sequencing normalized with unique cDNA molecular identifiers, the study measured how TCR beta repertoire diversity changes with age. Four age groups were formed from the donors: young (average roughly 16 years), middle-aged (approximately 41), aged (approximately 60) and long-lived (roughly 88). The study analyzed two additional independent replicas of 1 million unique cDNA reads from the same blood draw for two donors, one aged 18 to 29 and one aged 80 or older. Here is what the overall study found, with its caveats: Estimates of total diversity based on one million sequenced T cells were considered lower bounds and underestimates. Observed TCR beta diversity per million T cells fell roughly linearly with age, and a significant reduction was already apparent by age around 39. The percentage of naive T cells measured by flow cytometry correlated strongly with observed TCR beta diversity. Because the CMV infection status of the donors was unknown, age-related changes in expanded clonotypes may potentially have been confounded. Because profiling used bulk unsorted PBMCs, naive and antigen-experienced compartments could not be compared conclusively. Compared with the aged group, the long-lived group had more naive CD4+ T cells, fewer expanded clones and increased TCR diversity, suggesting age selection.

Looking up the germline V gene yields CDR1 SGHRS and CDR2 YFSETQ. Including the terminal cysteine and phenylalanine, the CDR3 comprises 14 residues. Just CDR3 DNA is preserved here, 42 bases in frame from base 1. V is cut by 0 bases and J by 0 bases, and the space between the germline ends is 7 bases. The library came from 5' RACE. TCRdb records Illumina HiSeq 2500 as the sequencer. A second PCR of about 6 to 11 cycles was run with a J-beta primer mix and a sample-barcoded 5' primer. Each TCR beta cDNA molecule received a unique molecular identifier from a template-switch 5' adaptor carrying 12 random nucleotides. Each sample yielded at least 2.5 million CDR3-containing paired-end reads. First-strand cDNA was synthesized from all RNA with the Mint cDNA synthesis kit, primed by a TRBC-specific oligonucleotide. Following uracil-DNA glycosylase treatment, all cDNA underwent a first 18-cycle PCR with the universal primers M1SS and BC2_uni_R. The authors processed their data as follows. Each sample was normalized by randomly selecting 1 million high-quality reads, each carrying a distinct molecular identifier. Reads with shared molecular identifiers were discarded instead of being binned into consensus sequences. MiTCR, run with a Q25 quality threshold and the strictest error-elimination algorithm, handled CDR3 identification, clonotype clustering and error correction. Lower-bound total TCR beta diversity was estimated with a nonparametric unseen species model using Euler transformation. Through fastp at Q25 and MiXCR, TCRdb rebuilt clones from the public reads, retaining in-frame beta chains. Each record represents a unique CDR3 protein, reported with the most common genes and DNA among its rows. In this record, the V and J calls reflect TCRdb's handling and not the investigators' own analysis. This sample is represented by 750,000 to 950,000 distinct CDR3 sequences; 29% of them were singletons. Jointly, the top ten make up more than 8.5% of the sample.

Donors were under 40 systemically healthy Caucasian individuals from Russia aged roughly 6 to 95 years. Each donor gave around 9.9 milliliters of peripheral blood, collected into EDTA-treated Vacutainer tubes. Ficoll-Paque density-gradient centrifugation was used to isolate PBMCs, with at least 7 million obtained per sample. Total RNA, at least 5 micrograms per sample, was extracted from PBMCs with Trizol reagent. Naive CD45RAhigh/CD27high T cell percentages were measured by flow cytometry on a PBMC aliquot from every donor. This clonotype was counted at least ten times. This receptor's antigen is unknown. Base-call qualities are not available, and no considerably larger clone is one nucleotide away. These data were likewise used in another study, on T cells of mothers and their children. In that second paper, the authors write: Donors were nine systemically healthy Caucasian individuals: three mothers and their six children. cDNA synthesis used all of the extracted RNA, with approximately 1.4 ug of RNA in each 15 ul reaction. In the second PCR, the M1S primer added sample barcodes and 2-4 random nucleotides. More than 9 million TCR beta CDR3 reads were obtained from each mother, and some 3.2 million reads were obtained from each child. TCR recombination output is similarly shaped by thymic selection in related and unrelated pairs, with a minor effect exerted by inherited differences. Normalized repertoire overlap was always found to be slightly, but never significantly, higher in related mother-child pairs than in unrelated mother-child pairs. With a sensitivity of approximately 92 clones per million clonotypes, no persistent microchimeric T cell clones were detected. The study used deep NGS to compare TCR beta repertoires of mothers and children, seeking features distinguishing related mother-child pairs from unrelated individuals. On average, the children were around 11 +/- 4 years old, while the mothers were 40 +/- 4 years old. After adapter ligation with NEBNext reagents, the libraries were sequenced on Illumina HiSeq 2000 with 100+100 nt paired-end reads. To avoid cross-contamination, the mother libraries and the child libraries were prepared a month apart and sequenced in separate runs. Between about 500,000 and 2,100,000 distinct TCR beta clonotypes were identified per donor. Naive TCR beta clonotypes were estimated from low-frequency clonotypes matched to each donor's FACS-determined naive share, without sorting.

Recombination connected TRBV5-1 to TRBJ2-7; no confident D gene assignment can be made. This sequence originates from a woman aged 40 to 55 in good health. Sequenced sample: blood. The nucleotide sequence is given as TGCGCCAGCAGCTTGGCCCCTCCCTCCTACGAGCAGTACTTC. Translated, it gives CASSLAPPSYEQYF.